This T cell receptor beta chain was captured in a study of shared clonotypes between healthy human individuals. Study information: There were three CD4 naive, three CD4 memory, two CD8 naive and one CD8 memory plates per donor. Whole-study results and caveats: Naive CD4 clonotypes were shared across a few donors at approximately 5.3%. Clonotypes shared by all four donors outscored non-shared clonotypes in generation probability. Estimated richness was generally greater in naive than memory subsets.

Clones were read by immunoSEQ multiplex PCR, and TCRdb kept only the in-frame ones, dropping some. In the table there are fewer than 1.8 million clones, approximately 98.5% of which are singletons. CDR1 is LNHDA and CDR2 is SQIVND in the germline V gene (reference sequence). The germline V and J ends were trimmed by 3 bases and 1 base, with 0 bases remaining between them. There are 11 residues in the CDR3. This clone was recorded once. Its matching antigen is unknown. This TCR came from a man aged 30 to 45 in good health. The chain carries TRBV19 and TRBJ1-1; D uncertain. Sample: naive CD4+ T cells sorted from blood. As to subset: CD45RA+ positively selected. The CDR3 sequence is CASSMNTEAFF. CDR3 in DNA: TGTGCCAGTAGTATGAACACTGAAGCTTTCTTT.